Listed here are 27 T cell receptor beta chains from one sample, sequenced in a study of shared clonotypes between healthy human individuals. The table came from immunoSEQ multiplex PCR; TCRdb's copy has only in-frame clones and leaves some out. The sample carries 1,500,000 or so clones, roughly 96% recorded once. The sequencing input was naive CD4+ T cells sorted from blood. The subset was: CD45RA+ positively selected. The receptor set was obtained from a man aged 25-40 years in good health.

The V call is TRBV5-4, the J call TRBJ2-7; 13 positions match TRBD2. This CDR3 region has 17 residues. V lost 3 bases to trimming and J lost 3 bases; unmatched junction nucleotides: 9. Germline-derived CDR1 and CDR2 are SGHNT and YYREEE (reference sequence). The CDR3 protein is CASSSPGTSGTSYEQYF. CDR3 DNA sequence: TGTGCCAGCAGCTCCCCCGGGACTAGCGGGACCAGCTACGAGCAGTACTTC. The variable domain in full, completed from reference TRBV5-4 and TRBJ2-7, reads ETGVTQSPTHLIKTRGQQVTLRCSSQSGHNTVSWYQQALGQGPQFIFQYYREEENGRGNFPPRFSGLQFPNYSSELNVNALELDDSALYLCASSSPGTSGTSYEQYFGPGTRLTVT.

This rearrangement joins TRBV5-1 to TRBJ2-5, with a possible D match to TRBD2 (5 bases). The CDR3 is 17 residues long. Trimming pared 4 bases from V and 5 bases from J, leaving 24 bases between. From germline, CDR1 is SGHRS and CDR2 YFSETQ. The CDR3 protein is CASSAIGSPFGLETQYF. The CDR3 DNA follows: TGCGCCAGCAGCGCAATAGGGAGCCCATTCGGGCTGGAGACCCAGTACTTC.

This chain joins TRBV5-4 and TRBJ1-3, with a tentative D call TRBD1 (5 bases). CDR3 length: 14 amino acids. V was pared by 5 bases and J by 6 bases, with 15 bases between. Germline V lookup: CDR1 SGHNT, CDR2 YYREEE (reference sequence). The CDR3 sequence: CASSSGQHPNTIYF. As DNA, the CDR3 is TGTGCCAGCAGTTCAGGGCAGCACCCAAACACCATATATTTT.

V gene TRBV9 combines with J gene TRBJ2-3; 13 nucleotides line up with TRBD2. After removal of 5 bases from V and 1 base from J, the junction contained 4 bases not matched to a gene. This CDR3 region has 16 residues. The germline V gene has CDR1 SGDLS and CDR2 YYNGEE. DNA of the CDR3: TGTGCCAGCAGGCCTACTAGCGGGAGGGGCACAGATACGCAGTATTTT. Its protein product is CASRPTSGRGTDTQYF.

The CDR3 here is CASSPGLGDEQYF. The DNA for the CDR3 is TGTGCCAGCAGCCCAGGACTGGGAGACGAGCAGTACTTC. The V gene is TRBV7-2, the J gene TRBJ2-7; D might be TRBD2 (5 bases). Germline CDR1 is SGHTA and CDR2 is FQGNSA. The CDR3 sequence is 13 residues long. V shed 5 bases and J shed 5 bases, with 13 bases lying between them.

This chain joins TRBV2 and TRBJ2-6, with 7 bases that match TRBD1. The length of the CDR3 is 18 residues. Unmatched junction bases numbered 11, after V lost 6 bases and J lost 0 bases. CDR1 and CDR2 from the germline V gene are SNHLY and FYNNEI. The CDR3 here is CASSGRTGSPSGANVLTF. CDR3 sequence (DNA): TGTGCCAGCAGCGGTAGGACAGGCTCTCCCTCTGGGGCCAACGTCCTGACTTTC.

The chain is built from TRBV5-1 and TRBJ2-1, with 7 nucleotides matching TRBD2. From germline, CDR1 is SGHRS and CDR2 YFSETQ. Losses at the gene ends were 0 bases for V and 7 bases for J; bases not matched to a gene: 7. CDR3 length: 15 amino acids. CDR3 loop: CASSLVGGSPNEQFF. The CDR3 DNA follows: TGCGCCAGCAGCTTGGTGGGCGGGAGCCCGAATGAGCAGTTCTTC.

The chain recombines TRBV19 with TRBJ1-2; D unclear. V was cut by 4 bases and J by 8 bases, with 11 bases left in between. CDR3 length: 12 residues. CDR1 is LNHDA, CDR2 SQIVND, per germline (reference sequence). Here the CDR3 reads CASSTNLLGYTF. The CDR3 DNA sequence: TGTGCCAGTAGTACAAACCTGCTGGGCTACACCTTC.

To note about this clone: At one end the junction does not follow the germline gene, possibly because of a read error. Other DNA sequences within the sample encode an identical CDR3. The DNA of the CDR3 is TGTGCCAGTAGTATTTTCGGGGCGGCCACAAACAATCAACCCCAGCATTTT. It codes for CASSIFGAATNNQPQHF. The V call is TRBV19, the J call TRBJ1-5, with D possibly TRBD1 on 5 matching bases. Per the germline V gene, CDR1 is LNHDA and CDR2 is SQIVND (reference sequence). The CDR3 extends over 17 amino acids.

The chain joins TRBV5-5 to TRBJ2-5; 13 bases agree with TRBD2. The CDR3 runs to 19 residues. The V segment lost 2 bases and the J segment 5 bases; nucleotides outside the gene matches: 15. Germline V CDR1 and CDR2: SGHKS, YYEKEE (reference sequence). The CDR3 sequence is CASSFGLAGAMGERETQYF. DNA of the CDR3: TGTGCCAGCAGCTTTGGACTAGCGGGAGCCATGGGGGAACGGGAGACCCAGTACTTC.

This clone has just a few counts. The DNA for the CDR3 is TGTGCCAGCAGTTTACCGACAGGGGAGAATCAGCCCCAGCATTTT. Translation gives CASSLPTGENQPQHF. J is TRBJ1-5 and V is TRBV28, with 8 bases matching TRBD1. In germline, CDR1 is MDHEN, CDR2 SYDVKM. This CDR3 comprises 15 residues. Trimming cost V 2 bases and J 4 bases; bases outside gene matches: 4.

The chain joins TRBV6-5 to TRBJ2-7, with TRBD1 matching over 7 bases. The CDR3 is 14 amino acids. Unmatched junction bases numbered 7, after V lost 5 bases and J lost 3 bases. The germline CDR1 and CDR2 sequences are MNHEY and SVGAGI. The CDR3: CASSPSTGSYEQYF. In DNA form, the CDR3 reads TGTGCCAGCAGTCCTTCGACAGGGAGCTACGAGCAGTACTTC.

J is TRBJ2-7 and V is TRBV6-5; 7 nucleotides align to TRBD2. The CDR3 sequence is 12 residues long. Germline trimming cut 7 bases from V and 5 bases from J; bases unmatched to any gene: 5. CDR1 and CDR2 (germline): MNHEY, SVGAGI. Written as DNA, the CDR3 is TGTGCCAGCAACGGCGGGAGTAACGAGCAGTACTTC. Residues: CASNGGSNEQYF.

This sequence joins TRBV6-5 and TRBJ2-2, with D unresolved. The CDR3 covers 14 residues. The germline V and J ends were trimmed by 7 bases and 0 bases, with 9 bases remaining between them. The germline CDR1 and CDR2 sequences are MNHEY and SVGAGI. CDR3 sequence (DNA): TGTGCCAGCACGGTCAGCGCGAACACCGGGGAGCTGTTTTTT. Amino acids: CASTVSANTGELFF.

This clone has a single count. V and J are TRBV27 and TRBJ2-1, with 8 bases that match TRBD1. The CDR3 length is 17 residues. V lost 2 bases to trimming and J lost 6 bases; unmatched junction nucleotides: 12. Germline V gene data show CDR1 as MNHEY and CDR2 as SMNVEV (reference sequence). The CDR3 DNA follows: TGTGCCAGCAGTTTAGGCCTCGAAGGCAGGGGGCCCAATGAGCAGTTCTTC. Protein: CASSLGLEGRGPNEQFF.

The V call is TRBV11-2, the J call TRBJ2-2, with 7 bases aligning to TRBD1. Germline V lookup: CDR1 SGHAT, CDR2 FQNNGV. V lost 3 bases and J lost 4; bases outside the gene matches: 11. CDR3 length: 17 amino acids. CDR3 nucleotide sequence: TGTGCCAGCAGCTTGGGGATCGACAGGGTAGGCACCGGGGAGCTGTTTTTT. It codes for CASSLGIDRVGTGELFF.

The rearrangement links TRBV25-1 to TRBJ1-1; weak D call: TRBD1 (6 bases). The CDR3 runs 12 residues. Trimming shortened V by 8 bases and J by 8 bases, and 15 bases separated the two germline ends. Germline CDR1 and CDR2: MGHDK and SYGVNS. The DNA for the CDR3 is TGTGCCAGCGGACCGGGACAAAGGGAAGCTTTCTTT. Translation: CASGPGQREAFF.

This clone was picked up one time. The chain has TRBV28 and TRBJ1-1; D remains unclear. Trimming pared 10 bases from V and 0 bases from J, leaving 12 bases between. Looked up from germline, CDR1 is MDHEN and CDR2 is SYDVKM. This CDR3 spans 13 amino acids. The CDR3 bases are TGTGCCACTTACGGGTACATGAACACTGAAGCTTTCTTT. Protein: CATYGYMNTEAFF.

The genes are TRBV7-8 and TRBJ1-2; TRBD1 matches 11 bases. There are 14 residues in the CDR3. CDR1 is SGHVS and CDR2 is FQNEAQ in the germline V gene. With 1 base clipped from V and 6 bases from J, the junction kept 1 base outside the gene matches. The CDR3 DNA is TGTGCCAGCAGCTTAGGGACAGGGGGCGATGGCTACACCTTC. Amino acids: CASSLGTGGDGYTF.

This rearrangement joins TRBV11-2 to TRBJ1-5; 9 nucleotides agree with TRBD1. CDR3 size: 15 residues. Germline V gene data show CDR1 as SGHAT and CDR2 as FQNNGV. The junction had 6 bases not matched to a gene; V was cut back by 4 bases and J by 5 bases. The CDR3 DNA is TGTGCCAGCAGCTCTACAGGGGGCCGGGATCAGCCCCAGCATTTT. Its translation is CASSSTGGRDQPQHF.

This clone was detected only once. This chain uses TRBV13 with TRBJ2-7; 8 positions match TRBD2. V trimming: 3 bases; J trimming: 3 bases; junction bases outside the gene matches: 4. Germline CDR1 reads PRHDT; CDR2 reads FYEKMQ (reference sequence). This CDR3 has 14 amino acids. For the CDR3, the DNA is TGTGCCAGCAGCTTTGGCGGGAGGCACTACGAGCAGTACTTC. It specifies CASSFGGRHYEQYF. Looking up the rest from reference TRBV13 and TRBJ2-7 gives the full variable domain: AAGVIQSPRHLIKEKRETATLKCYPIPRHDTVYWYQQGPGQDPQFLISFYEKMQSDKGSIPDRFSAQQFSDYHSELNMSSLELGDSALYFCASSFGGRHYEQYFGPGTRLTVT.

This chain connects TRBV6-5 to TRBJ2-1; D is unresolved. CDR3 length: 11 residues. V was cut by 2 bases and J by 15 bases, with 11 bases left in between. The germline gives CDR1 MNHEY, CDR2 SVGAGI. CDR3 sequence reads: CASSYMDITFF. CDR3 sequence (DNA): TGTGCCAGCAGTTACATGGATATAACGTTCTTC.

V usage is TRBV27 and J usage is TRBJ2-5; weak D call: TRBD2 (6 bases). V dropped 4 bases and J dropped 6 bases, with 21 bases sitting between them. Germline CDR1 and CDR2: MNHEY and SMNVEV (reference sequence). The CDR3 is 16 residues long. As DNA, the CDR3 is TGTGCCAGCAGTTCCTACGGGACTGCGGCGTCCCAGACCCAGTACTTC. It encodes CASSSYGTAASQTQYF.

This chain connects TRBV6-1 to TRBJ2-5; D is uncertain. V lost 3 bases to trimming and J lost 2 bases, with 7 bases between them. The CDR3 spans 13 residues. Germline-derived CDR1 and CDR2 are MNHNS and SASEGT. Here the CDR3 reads CASSDGQQETQYF. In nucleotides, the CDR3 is TGTGCCAGCAGTGATGGGCAGCAAGAGACCCAGTACTTC.

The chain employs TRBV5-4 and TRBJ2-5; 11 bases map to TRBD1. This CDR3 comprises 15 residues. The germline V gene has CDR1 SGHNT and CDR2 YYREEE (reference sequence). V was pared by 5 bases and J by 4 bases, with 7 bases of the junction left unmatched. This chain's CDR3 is CASSQDRGRLETQYF. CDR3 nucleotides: TGTGCCAGCAGTCAGGACAGGGGGCGCCTAGAGACCCAGTACTTC. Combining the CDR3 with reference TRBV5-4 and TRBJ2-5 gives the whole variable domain ETGVTQSPTHLIKTRGQQVTLRCSSQSGHNTVSWYQQALGQGPQFIFQYYREEENGRGNFPPRFSGLQFPNYSSELNVNALELDDSALYLCASSQDRGRLETQYFGPGTRLLVL.

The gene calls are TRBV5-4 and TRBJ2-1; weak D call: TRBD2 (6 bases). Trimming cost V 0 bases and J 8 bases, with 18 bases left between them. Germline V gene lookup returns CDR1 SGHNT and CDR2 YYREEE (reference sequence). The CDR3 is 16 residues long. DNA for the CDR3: TGTGCCAGCAGCTTGGGTAATAGCGGCGGTTCGGATGAGCAGTTCTTC. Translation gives CASSLGNSGGSDEQFF.

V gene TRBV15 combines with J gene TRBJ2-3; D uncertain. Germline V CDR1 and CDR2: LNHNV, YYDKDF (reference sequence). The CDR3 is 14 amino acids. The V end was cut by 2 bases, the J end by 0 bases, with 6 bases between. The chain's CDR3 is CATSRQASTDTQYF. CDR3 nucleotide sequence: TGTGCCACCAGCAGACAGGCGAGCACAGATACGCAGTATTTT.